These 8 T cell receptor beta chains were sequenced from one sample in a study of long-term antiretroviral therapy in people with HIV. Running of the v3.0 immunoSEQ assay took place at survey level. TCRdb keeps only in-frame clones here, not all; method: immunoSEQ multiplex PCR. The sample carries about 32,000 clones, just under 95% recorded once. This material consisted of unsorted PBMCs, taken 4.1 years after starting antiretroviral therapy. The receptors come from a woman in her 50s with HIV.

This chain links TRBV30 with TRBJ1-3, with 8 bases that match TRBD1. The CDR3 consists of 16 residues. The junction had 7 bases not matched to a gene; V was cut back by 2 bases and J by 1 base. The germline gives CDR1 GTSNPN, CDR2 SVGIG (reference sequence). CDR3 sequence: CAWSRDRTMSGNTIYF. The CDR3 coding sequence is TGTGCCTGGAGTCGGGACAGGACCATGTCTGGAAACACCATATATTTT.

The V gene is TRBV6-5, the J gene TRBJ2-5, with D tentatively TRBD2 (5 bases). Germline loops: CDR1 MNHEY, CDR2 SVGAGI. The V end was cut by 1 base, the J end by 5 bases, with 14 bases between. The CDR3 sequence is 15 residues long. The CDR3 reads CASSYYPMPGETQYF. CDR3 DNA: TGTGCCAGCAGTTACTATCCGATGCCGGGGGAGACCCAGTACTTC.

The V gene is TRBV27, the J gene TRBJ1-4; 7 bases map to TRBD1. CDR1 and CDR2 from the germline V gene are MNHEY and SMNVEV (reference sequence). The CDR3 totals 16 residues. The V segment lost 2 bases and the J segment 0 bases; nucleotides outside the gene matches: 3. For the CDR3, the DNA is TGTGCCAGCAGTTTAGGAGGGGGCCCAACTAATGAAAAACTGTTTTTT. Translated, it gives CASSLGGGPTNEKLFF.

In nucleotides, the CDR3 is TGCGCCTCAACCGGGGTCACAGATACGCAGTATTTT. Amino acids: CASTGVTDTQYF. V is TRBV5-1 and J is TRBJ2-3, with D perhaps matching TRBD2 (5 bases). Trimming stripped 10 bases from V and 2 bases from J, with 11 bases between. The CDR3 consists of 12 residues. The germline CDR1 and CDR2 sequences are SGHRS and YFSETQ.

J is TRBJ2-7 and V is TRBV18; D ambiguous. This CDR3 spans 15 amino acids. The germline CDR1 and CDR2 sequences are KGHSH and LQKENI. Trimming took off 3 bases at V and 3 bases at J, with 15 bases between the two ends. Here the CDR3 DNA reads TGTGCCAGCTCACCCCTACCCGGTTTAGGCTACGAGCAGTACTTC. This sequence encodes CASSPLPGLGYEQYF.

The J gene is TRBJ1-1, the V gene TRBV2; D not resolved. Germline-derived CDR1 and CDR2 are SNHLY and FYNNEI. The CDR3 runs to 15 residues. The ends were cut back, 0 bases at V and 1 base at J, with 9 bases in the middle. The CDR3 region is CASSEARSGNTEAFF. CDR3 nucleotides: TGTGCCAGCAGTGAAGCAAGGTCAGGGAACACTGAAGCTTTCTTT.

This chain links TRBV7-2 with TRBJ2-5; 9 bases fit TRBD2. Germline CDR1 is SGHTA and CDR2 is FQGNSA. The CDR3 is made up of 16 amino acids. Trimming at V came to 5 bases and at J to 4 bases, leaving 11 bases not matched to a gene. CDR3 nucleotides: TGTGCCAGCAGCCCGCATAGCGGGGGATGGGGAGAGACCCAGTACTTC. Its translation: CASSPHSGGWGETQYF.

This chain joins TRBV6-1 and TRBJ1-2, with D perhaps TRBD1 (6 bases). There are 13 residues in the CDR3. Germline assignment: CDR1 MNHNS and CDR2 SASEGT. The V gene lost 5 bases and the J gene lost 5 bases, with 12 bases spanning the gap. The CDR3: CASSQGHFYGYTF. The DNA for the CDR3 is TGTGCCAGCAGTCAGGGGCATTTTTATGGCTACACCTTC.